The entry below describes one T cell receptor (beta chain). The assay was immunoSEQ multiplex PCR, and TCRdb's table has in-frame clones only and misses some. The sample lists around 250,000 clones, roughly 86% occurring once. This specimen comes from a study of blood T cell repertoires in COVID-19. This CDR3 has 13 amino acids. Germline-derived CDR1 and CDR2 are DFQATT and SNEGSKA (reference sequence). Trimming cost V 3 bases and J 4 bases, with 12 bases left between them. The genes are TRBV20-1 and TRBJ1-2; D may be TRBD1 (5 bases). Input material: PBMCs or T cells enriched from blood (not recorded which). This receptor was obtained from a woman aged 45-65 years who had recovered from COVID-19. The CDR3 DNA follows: TGCAGTGCTAGTGTCAGGGAGGGCTATGGCTACACCTTC. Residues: CSASVREGYGYTF.